The 13 T cell receptor beta chains listed next were all sequenced from one sample in a study of CD8+ T cells in alopecia areata. As for treatment: oral pan-JAK inhibitor, 5-10 mg twice daily. Extracted from the samples, RNA was reverse transcribed into cDNA to serve as the sequencing template. The table came from immunoSEQ multiplex PCR; TCRdb's copy has only in-frame clones and leaves some out. The sample comprises approximately 210,000 clones, around 64% of which are singletons, and 1.3% rests with the top ten. The specimen was CD4+ T cells sorted from blood, collected between weeks 49 and 50, from a patient treated with tofacitinib. The receptor set was obtained from a human donor with alopecia areata.

This clone was recorded a few times. V gene TRBV10-3 combines with J gene TRBJ2-3; either TRBD1 or TRBD2 may supply D (5 bases each). The CDR3 totals 14 residues. V lost 6 bases, J lost 0 bases, and 10 bases lay in between. CDR1 and CDR2 from the germline V gene are ENHRY and SYGVKD. The CDR3 protein is CAIRGDLSTDTQYF. Written as DNA, the CDR3 is TGTGCCATCAGGGGGGACCTCAGCACAGATACGCAGTATTTT.

This clone was counted a few times. The chain joins TRBV7-3 to TRBJ1-6; tentative D call: TRBD1 (6 bases). Trimming pared 2 bases from V and 10 bases from J, leaving 15 bases between. This CDR3 region has 15 residues. Germline values: CDR1 SGHTA, CDR2 FQGTGA. The CDR3: CASSLDSGARSPLHF. As DNA, the CDR3 is TGTGCCAGCAGCTTAGATTCGGGGGCGCGATCACCCCTCCACTTT.

This clone was detected a few times. CDR3 residues: CASRRLGEVEQYF. The DNA of the CDR3 is TGTGCCAGCAGAAGGCTTGGCGAGGTCGAGCAGTACTTC. This chain links TRBV27 with TRBJ2-7; D is unresolved. Trimming cost V 6 bases and J 6 bases, with 15 bases left between them. This CDR3 contains 13 residues. Germline V CDR1 and CDR2: MNHEY, SMNVEV (reference sequence).

The chain employs TRBV15 and TRBJ2-1, with D perhaps assigned TRBD1 or TRBD2 (5 bases each). Trimming took 5 bases from V and 9 from J, leaving 11 bases between them. This CDR3 contains 12 residues. In germline, CDR1 is LNHNV, CDR2 YYDKDF (reference sequence). CDR3 sequence reads: CATSRDRREQFF. CDR3 coding DNA: TGTGCCACCAGCCGGGACCGCCGTGAGCAGTTCTTC.

This clone showed up just a few times. The gene calls are TRBV19 and TRBJ1-1; D is undetermined. V dropped 6 bases and J dropped 5 bases, with 7 bases sitting between them. Germline-derived CDR1 and CDR2 are LNHDA and SQIVND (reference sequence). There are 11 residues in the CDR3. This CDR3 reads CASSGNTEAFF. Written as DNA, the CDR3 is TGTGCCAGTAGCGGGAATACTGAAGCTTTCTTT.

V gene TRBV30 combines with J gene TRBJ1-4, with 7 bases matching TRBD1. Germline V CDR1 and CDR2: GTSNPN, SVGIG (reference sequence). This CDR3 is 16 amino acids long. V was clipped by 1 base and J by 2 bases; unmatched bases: 7. Here the CDR3 DNA reads TGTGCCTGGAGTGGGCACAGGGGATCCACTAATGAAAAACTGTTTTTT. Encoded protein: CAWSGHRGSTNEKLFF.

The chain joins TRBV2 to TRBJ2-7; D gene uncertain. The CDR3 consists of 10 residues. Per germline, CDR1 SNHLY and CDR2 FYNNEI. With 4 bases removed from V and 3 bases from J, the gap between germline ends came to 1 base. The CDR3 region is CASSVYEQYF. CDR3 DNA sequence: TGTGCCAGCAGTGTCTACGAGCAGTACTTC.

This clone occurred a few times. The chain links TRBV29-1 to TRBJ2-3, with a weak D call TRBD1 (6 bases). Germline CDR1 reads SQVTM; CDR2 reads ANQGSEA. CDR3 length: 14 residues. V was shortened by 7 bases and J by 4 bases, with 18 bases between the two germline ends. This chain's CDR3 is CSGQTGTSSDTQYF. CDR3 nucleotides: TGCAGCGGGCAGACAGGCACGTCTTCAGATACGCAGTATTTT.

V gene TRBV4-3 combines with J gene TRBJ1-4; 7 nucleotides agree with TRBD1. This CDR3 has 19 residues. Unmatched junction bases numbered 10, after V lost 0 bases and J lost 0 bases. The germline V gene has CDR1 LGHNA and CDR2 YSLEER. DNA of the CDR3: TGCGCCAGCAGCCAAGATCTCGGGACAGCGAGTGCAACTAATGAAAAACTGTTTTTT. Translated: CASSQDLGTASATNEKLFF.

This clone was recorded a few times. CDR3 sequence (DNA): TGTGCCAGCAGTTACTCGAGGAACACCGGGGAGCTGTTTTTT. Its protein product is CASSYSRNTGELFF. This rearrangement joins TRBV6-5 to TRBJ2-2; D gene unclear. V lost 0 bases and J 1 base, leaving 3 bases between the germline ends. In germline, CDR1 is MNHEY, CDR2 SVGAGI. This CDR3 has 14 residues.

The CDR3 spells CASSSYTGSTEAFF. The CDR3 coding sequence is TGTGCCAGCAGCTCATACACAGGGAGCACTGAAGCTTTCTTT. The gene calls are TRBV7-9 and TRBJ1-1, with D perhaps matching TRBD1 (6 bases). CDR3 length: 14 amino acids. Trimming took 4 bases from V and 4 from J, leaving 13 bases between them. Germline values: CDR1 SEHNR, CDR2 FQNEAQ (reference sequence).

The V and J genes are TRBV10-3 and TRBJ2-1; 11 nucleotides align to TRBD2. The ends lost 7 bases at V and 8 bases at J; junction bases unmatched: 4. The CDR3 contains 13 residues. Per the germline V gene, CDR1 is ENHRY and CDR2 is SYGVKD. CDR3 sequence: CAITGLAGDEQFF. For the CDR3, the DNA is TGTGCCATCACAGGACTAGCGGGCGATGAGCAGTTCTTC.

V usage is TRBV5-6 and J usage is TRBJ1-4; tentatively, D is TRBD1 (5 bases). The V and J ends lost 5 bases and 8 bases respectively, with 19 bases between them. CDR3 length equals 15 residues. The germline CDR1 and CDR2 sequences are SGHDT and YYEEEE. Written as DNA, the CDR3 is TGTGCCAGCAGTACACCAGGGTTGGTTGGAGAAAAACTGTTTTTT. It specifies CASSTPGLVGEKLFF.